Listed here are 25 T cell receptor beta chains from one sample, sequenced in a study of T cells in Graves' hyperthyroidism and ophthalmopathy. The investigators amplified TCR beta CDR3 regions from RNA transcripts. A set of HTBI primers served as the primers for a first-round RT-PCR of the TCR CDR3. One entry per CDR3 protein results from TCRdb running MiXCR on the multiplex PCR reads. The top ten clones hold 2.5% to 4% of a sample with some 550,000 distinct CDR3 sequences, approximately 16% of them seen once. The sample was blood. Receptors originate from a woman in her thirties or forties with Graves' ophthalmopathy.

This clonotype was found many times. The chain uses TRBV7-2 and TRBJ2-3; a weak D match, TRBD2 (5 bases). CDR1 is SGHTA, CDR2 FQGNSA, per germline. This CDR3 is built from 17 residues. Trimming removed 2 bases from V and 0 bases from J, with 15 bases in between. The CDR3 is CASSLKYASSSTDTQYF. The CDR3 DNA reads TGTGCCAGCAGCTTAAAGTATGCTAGCAGCAGCACAGATACGCAGTATTTT. The whole variable domain, remainder taken from reference TRBV7-2 and TRBJ2-3, is GAGVSQSPSNKVTEKGKDVELRCDPISGHTALYWYRQSLGQGLEFLIYFQGNSAPDKSGLPSDRFSAERTGGSVSTLTIQRTQQEDSAVYLCASSLKYASSSTDTQYFGPGTRLTVL.

The chain recombines TRBV29-1 with TRBJ2-1; TRBD2 aligns across 10 bases. Germline lookup yields CDR1 SQVTM and CDR2 ANQGSEA. This CDR3 contains 16 residues. V shed 0 bases, J shed 6 bases, and the junction held 8 bases outside the gene matches. The CDR3 region is CSVEDPASGRPNEQFF. CDR3 sequence (DNA): TGCAGCGTTGAAGATCCGGCTAGCGGGAGACCCAATGAGCAGTTCTTC.

The chain is built from TRBV19 and TRBJ1-1; a possible D gene is TRBD1 (5 bases). The CDR3 contains 15 residues. V gave up 5 bases and J gave up 0 bases, with 13 bases separating them. In germline, CDR1 is LNHDA, CDR2 SQIVND (reference sequence). This chain's CDR3 is CASSSPGALNTEAFF. In nucleotides, the CDR3 is TGTGCCAGTAGTTCTCCCGGGGCCTTGAACACTGAAGCTTTCTTT.

This clonotype showed up many times. This CDR3 reads CASSRPVAGEETQYF. CDR3 DNA: TGTGCCAGCAGCCGCCCCGTGGCGGGGGAAGAGACCCAGTACTTC. V and J are TRBV28 and TRBJ2-5, with TRBD2 matching 7 bases. Germline CDR1 is MDHEN and CDR2 is SYDVKM. The ends lost 6 bases at V and 3 bases at J; junction bases unmatched: 10. CDR3 length: 15 residues. The full variable domain, in which reference TRBV28 and TRBJ2-5 provide the parts outside the CDR3, is DVKVTQSSRYLVKRTGEKVFLECVQDMDHENMFWYRQDPGLGLRLIYFSYDVKMKEKGDIPEGYSVSREKKERFSLILESASTNQTSMYLCASSRPVAGEETQYFGPGTRLLVL.

Many counts were recorded for this clonotype. The rearrangement links TRBV14 to TRBJ2-7; no firm D call. Germline V gives CDR1 SGHDN, CDR2 FVKESK. V was cut by 2 bases and J by 1 base, with 9 bases left in between. The CDR3 is 14 amino acids. The DNA of the CDR3 is TGTGCCAGCAGCCAATTGACGGCTTCCTACGAGCAGTACTTC. This sequence encodes CASSQLTASYEQYF.

This clonotype was counted at least ten times. The chain carries TRBV12-3 or TRBV12-4 and TRBJ2-7, with 11 bases aligning to TRBD2. CDR3 size: 15 residues. V lost 4 bases and J lost 3; bases outside the gene matches: 5. CDR3 coding DNA: TGTGCCAGCAGTTCACTAGCGGGGGTGATCTACGAGCAGTACTTC. Translation gives CASSSLAGVIYEQYF.

The chain employs TRBV19 and TRBJ2-3; D is ambiguous. CDR3 length: 10 residues. Trimming removed 3 bases at V and 11 bases at J, with 6 bases between. In germline, CDR1 is LNHDA, CDR2 SQIVND (reference sequence). In DNA, the CDR3 is TGTGCCAGTAGTATTAGTGGGCAGTATTTT. This sequence encodes CASSISGQYF.

The CDR3 coding sequence is TGCAGTGCTAGTTCCCCCGCGGGAGGGTGGGAGACCCAGTACTTC. This sequence encodes CSASSPAGGWETQYF. J is TRBJ2-5 and V is TRBV20-1, with 9 nucleotides matching TRBD2. V trimming: 3 bases; J trimming: 5 bases; junction bases outside the gene matches: 10. CDR3 size: 15 residues. The V gene's germline CDR1 is DFQATT and CDR2 SNEGSKA (reference sequence).

This clonotype was counted ten times or more. This rearrangement joins TRBV10-3 to TRBJ2-7; D call uncertain. Trimming left V 7 bases short and J 0 bases short, with 10 bases between. Germline V gene data show CDR1 as ENHRY and CDR2 as SYGVKD. This CDR3 region has 13 residues. CDR3 sequence reads: CAITFPPSYEQYF. CDR3 in DNA: TGTGCCATCACCTTCCCCCCCTCCTACGAGCAGTACTTC.

In its sample, this clonotype was seen many times. The chain has TRBV11-2 and TRBJ2-3; 10 bases are shared with TRBD2. Germline assignment: CDR1 SGHAT and CDR2 FQNNGV. CDR3 length: 18 residues. V lost 5 bases to trimming and J lost 0 bases; unmatched junction nucleotides: 11. The chain's CDR3 is CASSPSRDSGGSTDTQYF. The CDR3 DNA is TGTGCCAGCAGCCCCAGCCGGGATAGCGGGGGGAGCACAGATACGCAGTATTTT.

This clonotype was detected a few times. CDR3: CASLTGLSYEKLFF. Written as DNA, the CDR3 is TGTGCCAGCCTTACCGGCCTATCGTATGAAAAACTGTTTTTT. The rearrangement joins TRBV6-2 or TRBV6-3 to TRBJ1-4; no clear D. The V and J ends lost 8 bases and 6 bases respectively, with 16 bases between them. The CDR3 totals 14 residues. Germline CDR1 is MNHEY and CDR2 is SVGEGT.

The rearrangement uses TRBV6-2 or TRBV6-3 and TRBJ2-7; D gene uncertain. V was shortened by 2 bases and J by 6 bases, with 20 bases between the two germline ends. Germline values: CDR1 MNHEY, CDR2 SVGEGT. This CDR3 has 16 amino acids. The CDR3 loop is CASSYRRTGMGSEQYF. The CDR3, as DNA: TGTGCCAGCAGTTACCGACGGACCGGAATGGGAAGCGAGCAGTACTTC.

This clonotype was found a few times. This chain joins TRBV6-5 and TRBJ2-2; TRBD1 agrees at 7 bases. Germline V gene lookup returns CDR1 MNHEY and CDR2 SVGAGI. V lost 2 bases, J lost 5 bases, and 5 bases stayed unmatched. The CDR3 is 15 amino acids. The CDR3 sequence: CASSYRGGVTGELFF. CDR3 sequence (DNA): TGTGCCAGCAGTTACAGAGGGGGCGTTACCGGGGAGCTGTTTTTT.

There are many counts of this clonotype. The V gene is TRBV6-1, the J gene TRBJ1-2; D might be TRBD1 (6 bases). The CDR3 is 17 residues long. The V gene lost 6 bases and the J gene lost 4 bases, with 24 bases spanning the gap. Germline V lookup: CDR1 MNHNS, CDR2 SASEGT. The CDR3 sequence: CASRPSGTNFGSYGYTF. The DNA for the CDR3 is TGTGCCAGCAGACCTTCCGGGACAAATTTCGGAAGCTATGGCTACACCTTC.

The gene calls are TRBV2 and TRBJ2-7, with D tentatively TRBD2 (6 bases). CDR3 size: 14 residues. Deletions cut 3 bases from V and 4 bases from J, with 13 bases between. Germline V gene data show CDR1 as SNHLY and CDR2 as FYNNEI. The CDR3 loop is CASSDAGFGYEQYF. CDR3 DNA: TGTGCCAGCAGTGACGCGGGATTTGGGTACGAGCAGTACTTC.

In the case of this clonotype: With a much larger clone just one base away, this may be a read error. The V and J genes are TRBV24-1 and TRBJ2-2, with D possibly matching TRBD2 (6 bases). V was pared by 3 bases and J by 3 bases, with 7 bases between. This CDR3 has 14 residues. Germline loops: CDR1 KGHDR, CDR2 SFDVKD. CDR3 nucleotides: TGTGCCACCAGTGATACTAGCTACACCGGGGAGCTGTTTTTT. Amino acid sequence: CATSDTSYTGELFF.

The chain is built from TRBV10-3 and TRBJ1-3; D is possibly TRBD1 (5 bases). The CDR3 contains 16 residues. Germline V gives CDR1 ENHRY, CDR2 SYGVKD. V lost 3 bases and J 4 bases, leaving 16 bases between the germline ends. CDR3 DNA: TGTGCCATCAGTGACTTCCGGGACGAAATAGGAAACACCATATATTTT. Amino acid sequence: CAISDFRDEIGNTIYF.

The table lists this clonotype with a few counts. This chain connects TRBV12-3 or TRBV12-4 to TRBJ2-7, with D unclear. This CDR3 is built from 13 residues. The V end lost 3 bases, the J end lost 4 bases, and 10 bases lay between the germline ends. The CDR3 sequence is CASSFGATYEQYF. The CDR3 DNA reads as TGTGCCAGCAGTTTTGGTGCGACTTACGAGCAGTACTTC.

The genes are TRBV6-6 and TRBJ2-7; no clear D gene. Germline CDR1 MNHNY, CDR2 SVGAGI (reference sequence). The length of the CDR3 is 13 residues. The V end was cut by 0 bases, the J end by 3 bases, with 6 bases between. CDR3 sequence (DNA): TGTGCCAGCAGTTACTCCGGATACTACGAGCAGTACTTC. Translated: CASSYSGYYEQYF.

The sample holds a few counts of this clonotype. V and J are TRBV5-8 and TRBJ1-2, with D maybe TRBD1 (6 bases). Trimming cost V 1 base and J 7 bases, with 11 bases left between them. CDR3 length equals 13 residues. Germline CDR1 reads SGHTS; CDR2 reads YDEGEE. DNA of the CDR3: TGTGCCAGCAGCTTGAACAGGGACTCTGGCTACACCTTC. This encodes CASSLNRDSGYTF.

This clonotype has at least ten counts. The chain couples TRBV18 to TRBJ1-2; D not certain. V dropped 0 bases and J dropped 7 bases, with 12 bases sitting between them. CDR1 is KGHSH, CDR2 LQKENI, per germline. CDR3 length equals 14 residues. CDR3 sequence: CASSPPGGGTGYTF. The DNA for the CDR3 is TGTGCCAGCTCACCACCGGGTGGAGGAACTGGCTACACCTTC.

V and J are TRBV28 and TRBJ2-3, with 11 bases aligning to TRBD2. V lost 2 bases to trimming and J lost 2 bases; unmatched junction nucleotides: 15. The length of the CDR3 is 20 residues. CDR1 MDHEN and CDR2 SYDVKM come from the germline V gene. The CDR3 sequence: CASSLGGIAGGNWDTDTQYF. The CDR3 coding sequence is TGTGCCAGCAGTTTAGGGGGGATAGCGGGAGGGAATTGGGACACAGATACGCAGTATTTT.

The genes are TRBV10-1 and TRBJ2-7; D perhaps matches TRBD2 (6 bases). This CDR3 is 14 amino acids long. CDR1 is WNHNN and CDR2 is SYGVQD in the germline V gene (reference sequence). V lost 2 bases and J 2 bases, leaving 10 bases between the germline ends. The CDR3 nucleotides are TGCGCCAGCAGTGAGGGGGGGAGACCCTACGAGCAGTACTTC. Protein: CASSEGGRPYEQYF.

V usage is TRBV3-1 and J usage is TRBJ2-1, with no clear D. The CDR3 is 17 residues long. Germline values: CDR1 LGHDT, CDR2 YNNKEL (reference sequence). Trimming took 2 bases from V and 0 from J, leaving 14 bases between them. CDR3 in DNA: TGTGCCAGCAGCCAACGATGGAGCAAAAACTCCTACAATGAGCAGTTCTTC. Translation: CASSQRWSKNSYNEQFF.

The DNA of the CDR3 is TGTGCCAGCAGCCTAGTAGCGGGAGAGGTGGAGACCCAGTACTTC. Its translation: CASSLVAGEVETQYF. The genes are TRBV27 and TRBJ2-5, with TRBD2 matching over 9 bases. This CDR3 region has 15 residues. V was clipped by 6 bases and J by 5 bases; unmatched bases: 10. Germline CDR1 reads MNHEY; CDR2 reads SMNVEV (reference sequence).